This T cell receptor (beta chain) was documented in a study of cytomegalovirus exposure and HLA in healthy donors (dated by TCRdb to 2016 to 2017). Some background on the complete study: The roughly 700 repertoires of the first cohort and the 95 to 150 validation repertoires were produced on the same platform, according to a later analysis. The study aimed to test whether cataloging public T cell receptors could reveal signatures of past pathogen exposure. High-throughput TCR immunosequencing, statistical association of individual TCRs with disease status, and machine learning were combined to predict cytomegalovirus infection status. Along with the approximately 600-subject first cohort, a separate validation cohort of over a hundred different subjects was used. The investigation overall reported the following: Most TCR sequences were observed very rarely across donors, whereas some public TCRs were present in many individuals. A total of 150 to 200 TCR beta chains were listed by the study as associated with cytomegalovirus. A later analysis lacked HLA typing for the validation cohort, so it scored co-occurrence in that cohort across all 110 or so repertoires. In a later analysis, TCRs clustered in the first cohort were found to also tend to co-occur in the 100 to 150 validation repertoires, with about 94% of cluster scores above 0. The classifier was reported to diagnose cytomegalovirus status with high specificity and sensitivity in both the original cohort and the validation cohort. The authors suggested that the approach could potentially be generalized to other disease states and immunological phenotypes. Three of the identified cytomegalovirus-associated TCR beta chains were confirmed in vitro to be specific for cytomegalovirus antigens.

This clone has just one count. Its antigen target is currently unknown. The record has no base qualities; no much larger clone is one base away. Germline trimming: 3 bases from V, 8 bases from J; junction bases outside gene matches: 12. CDR1 and CDR2 are drawn from the germline V gene: SGHRS, YFSETQ. The CDR3, cysteine through phenylalanine, is 17 amino acids long. Only CDR3 DNA is held: 51 bases, read in frame from base 1. Libraries came from the immunoSEQ multiplex PCR assay. The authors processed their data as follows. A statistical classification framework was built to diagnose cytomegalovirus status from the catalog of TCR beta chain sequences. TCRdb limited this immuneACCESS table to in-frame rearrangements with V and J called. A share of clones is missing; checked studies link under half to unresolved V genes, and the rest is unexplained. V, J and clone size are taken as reported in that table, and D and trimming were inferred from the DNA itself. Recorded for this sample are 140,000 or so clones; approximately 91% of them occurred a single time. The top ten clonotypes cover 0.55% to 0.8% of the sample.

The donors were included in the validation cohort of 120 subjects, a group kept apart from the roughly 670-subject first cohort. This TCR came from a man in his late teens or twenties in good health and CMV-seronegative. Sample: PBMCs. This chain is built from TRBV5-1 and TRBJ2-1; 12 nucleotides in the junction match TRBD2. The CDR3 here reads CASSSPTTSGRSDEQFF. The nucleotide sequence is TGCGCCAGCAGCTCCCCCACGACTAGCGGGAGATCGGATGAGCAGTTCTTC.